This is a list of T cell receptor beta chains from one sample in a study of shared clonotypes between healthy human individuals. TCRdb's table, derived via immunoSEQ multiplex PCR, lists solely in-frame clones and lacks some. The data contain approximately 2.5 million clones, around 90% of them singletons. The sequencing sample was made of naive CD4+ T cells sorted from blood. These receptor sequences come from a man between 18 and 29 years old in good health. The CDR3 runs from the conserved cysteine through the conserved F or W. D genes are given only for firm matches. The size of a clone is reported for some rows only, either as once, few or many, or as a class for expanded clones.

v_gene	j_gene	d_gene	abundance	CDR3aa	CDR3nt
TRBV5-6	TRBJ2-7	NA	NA	CASSSGRRYEQYF	TGTGCCAGCAGCTCGGGACGCAGATACGAGCAGTACTTC
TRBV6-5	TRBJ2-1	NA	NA	CASSYKKGHHNEQFF	TGTGCCAGCAGTTACAAGAAAGGACACCACAATGAGCAGTTCTTC
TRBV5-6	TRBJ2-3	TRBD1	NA	CASSLRQGPDTQYF	TGTGCCAGCAGCTTGAGACAGGGGCCAGATACGCAGTATTTT
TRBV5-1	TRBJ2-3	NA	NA	CASSLEASYTQYF	TGCGCCAGCAGCTTGGAGGCCTCCTATACGCAGTATTTT
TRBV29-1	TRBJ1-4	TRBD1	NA	CSGKKGTGEEEKLFF	TGCAGCGGTAAAAAAGGGACAGGGGAAGAGGAAAAACTGTTTTTT
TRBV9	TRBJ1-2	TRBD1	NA	CASSTPQRQGAGYTF	TGTGCCAGCAGCACCCCACAAAGGCAGGGGGCTGGCTACACCTTC
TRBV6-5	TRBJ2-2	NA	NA	CASSWVQGGSGELFF	TGTGCCAGCAGTTGGGTACAGGGGGGGTCCGGGGAGCTGTTTTTT
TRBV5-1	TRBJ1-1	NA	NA	CASSLDWGNTEAFF	TGCGCCAGCAGCTTGGATTGGGGGAACACTGAAGCTTTCTTT
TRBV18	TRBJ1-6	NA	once	CASSPPKGVDSPLHF	TGTGCCAGCTCACCACCGAAGGGGGTAGATTCACCCCTCCACTTT
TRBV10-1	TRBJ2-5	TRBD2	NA	CARKGLQETQYF	TGCGCCAGGAAGGGACTACAAGAGACCCAGTACTTC
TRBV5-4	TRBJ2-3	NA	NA	CASSLPGAHTDTQYF	TGTGCCAGCAGCTTGCCGGGGGCCCACACAGATACGCAGTATTTT
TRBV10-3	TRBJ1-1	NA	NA	CAISLGADTEAFF	TGTGCCATCAGCCTGGGGGCCGACACTGAAGCTTTCTTT
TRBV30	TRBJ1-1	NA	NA	CAWAPGGSNTEAFF	TGTGCCTGGGCTCCCGGGGGGTCGAACACTGAAGCTTTCTTT
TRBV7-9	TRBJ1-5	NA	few	CASSLDEGQPQHF	TGTGCCAGCAGCTTAGATGAGGGTCAGCCCCAGCATTTT
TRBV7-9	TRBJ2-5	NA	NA	CASSLAPGETQYF	TGTGCCAGCAGCTTAGCGCCTGGGGAGACCCAGTACTTC
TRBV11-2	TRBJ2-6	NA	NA	CASSIQGTGANVLTF	TGTGCCAGCAGCATACAGGGTACTGGGGCCAACGTCCTGACTTTC
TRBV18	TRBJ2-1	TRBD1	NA	CASSPRTGAWTEQFF	TGTGCCAGCTCACCACGGACAGGTGCCTGGACTGAGCAGTTCTTC
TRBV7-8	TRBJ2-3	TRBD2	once	CASSLTSGRGTDTQYF	TGTGCCAGCAGCTTGACTAGCGGGAGGGGCACAGATACGCAGTATTTT
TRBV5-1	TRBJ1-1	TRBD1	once	CASSLGGQLNTEAFF	TGCGCCAGCAGCTTGGGGGGACAGCTGAACACTGAAGCTTTCTTT
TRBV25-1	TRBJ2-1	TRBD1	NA	CATLPQGSITSYNEQFF	TGTGCCACTCTTCCACAGGGGTCGATAACTTCCTACAATGAGCAGTTCTTC
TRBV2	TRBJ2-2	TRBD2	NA	CASRRPGLADNTGELFF	TGTGCCAGCCGAAGACCGGGACTAGCGGACAACACCGGGGAGCTGTTTTTT
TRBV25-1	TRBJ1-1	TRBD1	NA	CASSESYRGPEAFF	TGTGCCAGCAGTGAATCCTACAGGGGCCCTGAAGCTTTCTTT
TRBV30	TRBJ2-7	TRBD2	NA	CAWASGVEQYF	TGTGCCTGGGCTAGCGGGGTTGAGCAGTACTTC
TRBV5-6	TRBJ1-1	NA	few	CASSLEGWDTEAFF	TGTGCCAGCAGCTTGGAGGGGTGGGACACTGAAGCTTTCTTT
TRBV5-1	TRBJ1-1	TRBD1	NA	CASSPGTGSMNTEAFF	TGCGCCAGCAGTCCCGGGACAGGGTCCATGAACACTGAAGCTTTCTTT
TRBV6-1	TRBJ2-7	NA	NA	CASSAEGGYEQYF	TGTGCCAGCAGTGCGGAAGGGGGCTACGAGCAGTACTTC
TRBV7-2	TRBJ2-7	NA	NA	CASSLQRNSYEQYF	TGTGCCAGCAGCTTACAGCGGAACTCCTACGAGCAGTACTTC